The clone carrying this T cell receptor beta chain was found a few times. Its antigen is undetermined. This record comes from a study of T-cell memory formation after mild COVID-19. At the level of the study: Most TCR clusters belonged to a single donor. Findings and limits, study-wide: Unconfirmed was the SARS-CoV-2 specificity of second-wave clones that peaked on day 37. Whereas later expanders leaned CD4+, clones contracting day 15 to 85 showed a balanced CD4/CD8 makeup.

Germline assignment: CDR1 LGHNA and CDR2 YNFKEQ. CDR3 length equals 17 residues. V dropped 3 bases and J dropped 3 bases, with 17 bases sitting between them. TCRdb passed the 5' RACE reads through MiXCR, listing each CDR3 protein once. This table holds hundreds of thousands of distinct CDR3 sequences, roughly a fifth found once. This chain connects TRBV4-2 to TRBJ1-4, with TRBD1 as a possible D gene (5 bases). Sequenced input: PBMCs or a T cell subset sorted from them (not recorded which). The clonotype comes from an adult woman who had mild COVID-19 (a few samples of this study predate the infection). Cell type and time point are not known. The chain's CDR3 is CASSHPQTGTSNEKLFF. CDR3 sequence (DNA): TGTGCCAGCAGCCACCCTCAAACCGGGACCTCTAATGAAAAACTGTTTTTT.